This T cell receptor (beta chain) is from a study of shared clonotypes between healthy human individuals. Study-level information: For every donor, three CD4 naive, three CD4 memory, two CD8 naive and one CD8 memory plates were used.

The table came from immunoSEQ multiplex PCR; TCRdb's copy has only in-frame clones and leaves some out. Of approximately 250,000 clones listed, 50% to 75% are singletons. This CDR3 has 14 residues. Germline CDR1 and CDR2: WSHSY and SAAADI. Deletions cut 1 base from V and 4 bases from J, with 8 bases between. This clone has just a few counts. This clonotype originated in a man aged 30 to 45 in good health. The chain joins TRBV10-2 to TRBJ1-5, with a weak D call TRBD1 (5 bases). The sample taken for sequencing was memory CD4+ T cells sorted from blood. Subset defined: CD45RA-negative fraction. The CDR3, as DNA: TGCGCCAGCAGTGAGTGGAAGGGGAATCAGCCCCAGCATTTT. It codes for CASSEWKGNQPQHF.